This T cell receptor (beta chain) was found in a study of T cell clonotyping in hematopoietic cell transplantation. In the case of this clone: Its antigen is not known.

Whole-study results and caveats: Few recipient clonotypes overlapped donors; over 95% were de novo at given depth. Pathologically expanded recipient clonotypes increased progressively from day 30 to day 180 as diversity fell. Broader posttransplant TCR repertoire diversity was predicted by graft donor and pretransplant recipient Inverse Simpson Index values.

The trim removed 6 bases at V and 2 bases at J, leaving 3 bases unmatched. CDR3 size: 14 residues. Germline CDR1 and CDR2: SGHNT and YENEEA. TCRdb's copy holds only in-frame clones and misses some; the assay was immunoSEQ multiplex PCR. This sample carries tens of thousands of clones, around 94% of them seen once, and the ten largest clones take over 0.65%. J is TRBJ1-5 and V is TRBV11-3; 8 bases agree with TRBD1. This clonotype originated in a woman aged 45-59 years in good health. Some clones in this sample may be carry-over from other donors' samples. The source material was peripheral blood mononuclear cells. The CDR3 DNA follows: TGTGCCAGCAGTAAGGGACAGGGCAATCAGCCCCAGCATTTT. It translates to CASSKGQGNQPQHF. The full variable domain, its missing parts supplied by reference TRBV11-3 and TRBJ1-5, is EAGVVQSPRYKIIEKKQPVAFWCNPISGHNTLYWYLQNLGQGPELLIRYENEEAVDDSQLPKDRFSAERLKGVDSTLKIQPAELGDSAVYLCASSKGQGNQPQHFGDGTRLSIL.